This T cell receptor beta chain came from a study of OX40 agonist ivuxolimab in advanced cancers. General study findings and limits: CD8+ T cells were the subset that, on average, had more expanded clones than CD4+. Among the lowest peripheral clonal expansion occurred in 0.1-3.0 mg/kg partial responders.

With regard to this clone: Its target is unknown. Other DNA sequences in the sample encode the same CDR3.

It was autoimmune disease history or systemic immunosuppression that excluded patients. The CDR3 consists of 15 residues. From germline, CDR1 is SGDLS and CDR2 YYNGEE. V gave up 0 bases and J gave up 1 base, with 8 bases separating them. Assay used: immunoSEQ multiplex PCR; TCRdb lists only in-frame clones, some missing. This table has about 47,000 clones, around 81% appearing once. The TCR was taken from an adult with an advanced solid tumor such as melanoma, head and neck, liver or kidney cancer. The rearrangement joins TRBV9 to TRBJ1-3; the D gene is possibly TRBD1 (5 bases). Here the sequenced sample was CD4+ or CD8+ T cells sorted from blood, taken in a trial of the OX40 agonist ivuxolimab. For the CDR3, the DNA is TGTGCCAGCAGCGTAGGGTCAGGGTCTGGAAACACCATATATTTT. This gives the protein CASSVGSGSGNTIYF.